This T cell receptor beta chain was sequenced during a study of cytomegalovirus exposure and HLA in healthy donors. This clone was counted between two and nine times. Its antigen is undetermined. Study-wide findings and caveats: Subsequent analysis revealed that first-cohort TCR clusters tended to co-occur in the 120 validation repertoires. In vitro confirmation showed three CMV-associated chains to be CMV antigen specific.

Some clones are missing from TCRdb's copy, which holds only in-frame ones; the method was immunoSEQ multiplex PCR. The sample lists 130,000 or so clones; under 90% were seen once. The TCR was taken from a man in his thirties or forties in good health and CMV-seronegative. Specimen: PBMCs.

Written as DNA, the CDR3 is TGTGCCAGCAGCTTAGGCTCAGGTCTCGAGCAGTACTTC. Translation: CASSLGSGLEQYF. This sequence joins TRBV7-9 and TRBJ2-7, with D unclear. Deletions cut 1 base from V and 6 bases from J, with 10 bases between. Germline V CDR1 and CDR2: SEHNR, FQNEAQ (reference sequence). This CDR3 has 13 amino acids.